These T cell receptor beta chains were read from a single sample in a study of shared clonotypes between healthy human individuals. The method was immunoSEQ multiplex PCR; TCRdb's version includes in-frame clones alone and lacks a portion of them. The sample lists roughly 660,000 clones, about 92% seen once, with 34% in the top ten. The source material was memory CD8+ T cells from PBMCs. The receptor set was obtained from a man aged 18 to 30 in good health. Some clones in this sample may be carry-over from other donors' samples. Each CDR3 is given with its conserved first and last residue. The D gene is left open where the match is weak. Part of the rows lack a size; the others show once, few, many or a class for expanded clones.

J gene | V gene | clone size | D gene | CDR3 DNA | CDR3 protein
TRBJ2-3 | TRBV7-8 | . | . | TGTGCCAGCAGCCCGGACCGCAGGGGAACAGATACGCAGTATTTT | CASSPDRRGTDTQYF
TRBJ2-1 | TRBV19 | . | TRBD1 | TGTGCCAGTAGTCTCGGACAGGGGCTTCACAATGAGCAGTTCTTC | CASSLGQGLHNEQFF
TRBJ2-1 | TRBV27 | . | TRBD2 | TGTGCCAGCAGTTTGGGCGGGAGTATTTATGAGCAGTTCTTC | CASSLGGSIYEQFF
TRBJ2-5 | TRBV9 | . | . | TGTGCCAGCAGCCCCAGCGGAATCAGTGGAGAGACCCAGTACTTC | CASSPSGISGETQYF
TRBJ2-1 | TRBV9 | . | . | TGTGCCAGCAGCGTAGCGAGTTACAGGCAGTTCTTC | CASSVASYRQFF
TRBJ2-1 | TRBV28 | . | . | TGTGCCAGCAGTTCGTACGGGGAGGCGTTCTTC | CASSSYGEAFF
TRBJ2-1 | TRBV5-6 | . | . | TGTGCCAGCAGCCCGGGGTGGCTAGAAAGCGATGAGCAGTTCTTC | CASSPGWLESDEQFF
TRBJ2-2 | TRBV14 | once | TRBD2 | TGTGCCAGCAGCCCCGAAATTGGACTAGCCGAGTCGACCGGGGAGCTGTTTTTT | CASSPEIGLAESTGELFF
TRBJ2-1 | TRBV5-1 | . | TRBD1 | TGCGCCAGCACTAACCCTCCCGGACAGGGATACAATGAGCAGTTCTTC | CASTNPPGQGYNEQFF
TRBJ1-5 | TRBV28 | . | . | TGTGCCAGCAGGTTGACAGGCAACAATCAGCCCCAGCATTTT | CASRLTGNNQPQHF
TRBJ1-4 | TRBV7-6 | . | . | TGTGCCAGCAGCTCATCAGGGCGAGAACTGTTTTTT | CASSSSGRELFF
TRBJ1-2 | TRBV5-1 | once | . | TGCGCCAGCAGCCCCCGCTCGGGGTCCGGATCCTCCTTTTATGGCTACACCTTC | CASSPRSGSGSSFYGYTF
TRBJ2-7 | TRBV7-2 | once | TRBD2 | TGTGCCAGCAGTGATGGACTAGCGGGAGGGATCCCTTCCTACGAGCAGTACTTC | CASSDGLAGGIPSYEQYF
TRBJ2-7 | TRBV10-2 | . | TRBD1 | TGCGCCAGCAGCGCCTGGGACAGCCGCTACGAGCAGTACTTC | CASSAWDSRYEQYF
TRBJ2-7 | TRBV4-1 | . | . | TGCGCCAGCAGCTGGGGAGGAGAACAACGCGAGCAGTACTTC | CASSWGGEQREQYF
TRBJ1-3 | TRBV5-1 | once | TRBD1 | TGCGCCAGCAGCGGGACAGGGACTGGAAACACCATATATTTT | CASSGTGTGNTIYF
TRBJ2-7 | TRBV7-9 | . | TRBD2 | TGTGCCAGCAGGAGGGAGGGCTCCTACGAGCAGTACTTC | CASRREGSYEQYF
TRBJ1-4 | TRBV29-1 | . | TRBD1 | TGCAGCGCTACCGGGACAGGGCCCGAAAAACTGTTTTTT | CSATGTGPEKLFF
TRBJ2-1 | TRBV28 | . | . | TGTGCCAGCAGTTTTATCACAGGGAGCTCCTACAATGAGCAGTTCTTC | CASSFITGSSYNEQFF
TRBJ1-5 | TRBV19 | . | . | TGTGCCAGTAGTATAGTCTGGACGGTGTATAGCAATCAGCCCCAGCATTTT | CASSIVWTVYSNQPQHF
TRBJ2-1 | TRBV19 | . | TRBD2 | TGTGCCAGTAGTAGAGCGGGAGTAGTAGGCAATGAGCAGTTCTTC | CASSRAGVVGNEQFF
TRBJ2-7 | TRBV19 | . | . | TGTGCCAGTAGTAGATCCGGGACGCTATACGAGCAGTACTTC | CASSRSGTLYEQYF
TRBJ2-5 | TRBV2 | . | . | TGTGCCAGCAGTGGAATCGAAGGGATCCAGCCGCTGACCCAGTACTTC | CASSGIEGIQPLTQYF
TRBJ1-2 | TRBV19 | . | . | TGTGCCAGTAGTATATCGGCGGGGTCCGGCTACACCTTC | CASSISAGSGYTF
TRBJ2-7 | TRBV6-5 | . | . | TGTGCCAGCAGTAGGCTAGGAGACTACGAGCAGTACTTC | CASSRLGDYEQYF
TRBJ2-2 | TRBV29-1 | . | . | TGCAGCGTGCGGGGCGGGCGAGGGGAGCTGTTTTTT | CSVRGGRGELFF
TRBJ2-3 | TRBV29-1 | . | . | TGCAGCGTTGAAGATCGCGGGGGAAGGGGGCGAGCTGATACGCAGTATTTT | CSVEDRGGRGRADTQYF
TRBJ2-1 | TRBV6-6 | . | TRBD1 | TGTGCCAGCAGTTACCGGCCGGGACAGCTGTTGTATGAGCAGTTCTTC | CASSYRPGQLLYEQFF
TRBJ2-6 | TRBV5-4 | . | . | TGTGCCAGCAGCTCGGTCATACAGGGATCTGGGGCCAACGTCCTGACTTTC | CASSSVIQGSGANVLTF
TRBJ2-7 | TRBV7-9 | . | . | TGTGCCAGCAGATCGATAGGGCAGGACGGGCCCTACGAGCAGTACTTC | CASRSIGQDGPYEQYF
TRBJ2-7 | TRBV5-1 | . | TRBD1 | TGCGCCAGCAGCAAATGGACAGGGGGCATCGAGCAGTACTTC | CASSKWTGGIEQYF
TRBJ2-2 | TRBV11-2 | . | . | TGTGCCAGCAGCCTACGGGGCTCAGGGACCGGGGAGCTGTTTTTT | CASSLRGSGTGELFF
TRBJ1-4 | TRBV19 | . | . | TGTGCCAGTAGTATTGGGGGGACATGGGATGAAAAACTGTTTTTT | CASSIGGTWDEKLFF
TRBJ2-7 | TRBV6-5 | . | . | TGTGCCACCAGGGGAAGGAGTTCTAGCTCCTACGAGCAGTACTTC | CATRGRSSSSYEQYF
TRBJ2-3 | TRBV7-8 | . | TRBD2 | TGTGCCAGCAGGGGGCCGGGACTAGCGGCAGATACGCAGTATTTT | CASRGPGLAADTQYF
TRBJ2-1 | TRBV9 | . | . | TGTGCCAGCAGCGTGCCCCGGGGACCAACGGGTGAGCAGTTCTTC | CASSVPRGPTGEQFF
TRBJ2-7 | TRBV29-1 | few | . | TGCAGCGTTCAGGGGACACTCACCTACGAGCAGTACTTC | CSVQGTLTYEQYF
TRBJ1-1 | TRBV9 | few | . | TGTGCCAGCAGCGTAGGATCCAGGGAAACTGAAGCTTTCTTT | CASSVGSRETEAFF
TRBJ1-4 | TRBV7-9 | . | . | TGTGCCAGCAGCTTAGACCTTCTCCCACCCCCGGATGATGAAAAACTGTTTTTT | CASSLDLLPPPDDEKLFF
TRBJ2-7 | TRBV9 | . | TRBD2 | TGTGCCAGCAGCGACGGTATAGCGGGAGTCTCCTACGAGCAGTACTTC | CASSDGIAGVSYEQYF
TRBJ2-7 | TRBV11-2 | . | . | TGTGCCAGCAGTCGGGCCCTCCGGGACCTCCTCTCCTACGAGCAGTACTTC | CASSRALRDLLSYEQYF
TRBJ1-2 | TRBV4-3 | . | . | TGCGCCAGCGGCCAAGATCGAGGGGGCTATGGCTACACCTTC | CASGQDRGGYGYTF
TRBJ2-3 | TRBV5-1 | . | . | TGCGCCAGCAGATCCAGGGCAGACACAGATACGCAGTATTTT | CASRSRADTDTQYF
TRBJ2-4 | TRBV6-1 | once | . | TGTGCCAGCAGTGCTTGGGGTTCCGCGTACTTC | CASSAWGSAYF
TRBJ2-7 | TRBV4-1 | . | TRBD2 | TGCGCCAGCAGCCATCCTAGCGGGATTGGCTACGAGCAGTACTTC | CASSHPSGIGYEQYF